Presented here are 14 T cell receptor beta chains from one specimen sequenced in a study of blood T cell repertoires in COVID-19. Profiling relied on immunoSEQ multiplex PCR, and the TCRdb table lists in-frame clones only, not all of them. The sample includes tens of thousands of clones, around 93% seen only once; the top ten take 2.3%. Sequencing input: peripheral blood. The receptor set was obtained from a human donor with active COVID-19. The donor label of this sample is uncertain.

Only one count was recorded for this clone. This rearrangement joins TRBV5-1 to TRBJ2-5; 7 nucleotides align to TRBD1. CDR1 is SGHRS and CDR2 is YFSETQ in the germline V gene. V lost 4 bases to trimming and J lost 4 bases; unmatched junction nucleotides: 10. This CDR3 spans 15 amino acids. CDR3 sequence (DNA): TGCGCCAGCAGCGTAAACCGGGACAGCGGAGAGACCCAGTACTTC. It is translated as CASSVNRDSGETQYF.

The rearrangement uses TRBV9 and TRBJ2-2; D ambiguous. V was pared by 0 bases and J by 8 bases, with 11 bases between. The CDR3 covers 14 residues. Germline CDR1 reads SGDLS; CDR2 reads YYNGEE. In DNA, the CDR3 is TGTGCCAGCAGCGTAGCCTCACGAGCGGGGGAGCTGTTTTTT. Translating it yields CASSVASRAGELFF.

This CDR3 reads CASSLVSGQGRNEQFF. The CDR3 nucleotides are TGTGCCAGCAGCTTAGTGTCGGGACAGGGGCGCAATGAGCAGTTCTTC. This chain links TRBV7-2 with TRBJ2-1; 10 positions match TRBD1. Germline CDR1 is SGHTA and CDR2 is FQGNSA. CDR3 length equals 16 residues. With 1 base clipped from V and 6 bases from J, the junction kept 6 bases outside the gene matches. Using reference TRBV7-2 and TRBJ2-1 for the parts outside the CDR3, the full variable domain is GAGVSQSPSNKVTEKGKDVELRCDPISGHTALYWYRQSLGQGLEFLIYFQGNSAPDKSGLPSDRFSAERTGGSVSTLTIQRTQQEDSAVYLCASSLVSGQGRNEQFFGPGTRLTVL.

V usage is TRBV7-3 and J usage is TRBJ1-1; 9 bases match TRBD1. CDR3 size: 15 residues. The germline CDR1 and CDR2 sequences are SGHTA and FQGTGA. V was pared by 2 bases and J by 4 bases, with 5 bases of the junction left unmatched. The CDR3 DNA is TGTGCCAGCAGCTTATCCGGGACAGGGTCCACTGAAGCTTTCTTT. Its protein product is CASSLSGTGSTEAFF.

This clone was found a few times. The chain joins TRBV4-1 to TRBJ2-7; tentative D call: TRBD2 (6 bases). The V and J ends lost 1 base and 8 bases respectively, with 12 bases between them. CDR1 is MGHRA, CDR2 YSYEKL, per germline. The CDR3 is made up of 13 amino acids. CDR3 in DNA: TGCGCCAGCAGCCAAGTCAGGGACTTAAAGCAGTACTTC. Protein: CASSQVRDLKQYF.

The genes are TRBV25-1 and TRBJ2-5; D is perhaps TRBD2 (5 bases). Germline V gives CDR1 MGHDK, CDR2 SYGVNS. This CDR3 is 15 amino acids long. Trimming took 3 bases from V and 7 from J, leaving 18 bases between them. The CDR3 region has the DNA TGTGCCAGCAGTGAGAGAGGGAAGGTCGCTGGGACCCAGTACTTC. This translates into CASSERGKVAGTQYF.

This clone was seen more than once but under ten times. V gene TRBV6-2 or TRBV6-3 combines with J gene TRBJ2-7, with a weak D call TRBD2 (7 bases). This CDR3 spans 15 amino acids. Germline assignment: CDR1 MNHEY and CDR2 SVGEGT. The germline V and J ends were trimmed by 5 bases and 4 bases, with 18 bases remaining between them. CDR3 amino acids: CASSPRGAFFYEQYF. CDR3 nucleotide sequence: TGTGCCAGCAGTCCACGGGGGGCCTTTTTTTACGAGCAGTACTTC.

The chain links TRBV10-3 to TRBJ2-7; TRBD1 aligns across 9 bases. This CDR3 contains 16 residues. The V segment lost 5 bases and the J segment 2 bases; nucleotides outside the gene matches: 10. CDR1 and CDR2 from the germline V gene are ENHRY and SYGVKD. CDR3 residues: CAISPIMGQGAYEQYF. As DNA, the CDR3 is TGTGCCATCAGTCCGATCATGGGACAGGGCGCCTACGAGCAGTACTTC.

The J gene is TRBJ2-7, the V gene TRBV7-2; the match to TRBD1 covers 7 bases. Germline V CDR1 and CDR2: SGHTA, FQGNSA. The ends lost 3 bases at V and 3 bases at J; junction bases unmatched: 11. This CDR3 is 16 amino acids long. The DNA of the CDR3 is TGTGCCAGCAGCTTCAAACGGACAGGTGATTTCTACGAGCAGTACTTC. Its translation is CASSFKRTGDFYEQYF.

The chain recombines TRBV2 with TRBJ1-1; weak D call: TRBD1 (5 bases). This CDR3 spans 14 amino acids. V was cut by 7 bases and J by 1 base, with 13 bases left in between. Germline-derived CDR1 and CDR2 are SNHLY and FYNNEI. The CDR3 region is CASIRGAGNTEAFF. In DNA form, the CDR3 reads TGTGCCAGCATTAGGGGCGCAGGGAACACTGAAGCTTTCTTT.

The chain uses TRBV6-2 or TRBV6-3 and TRBJ1-5; D remains ambiguous. Germline V gene lookup returns CDR1 MNHEY and CDR2 SVGEGT. Trimming removed 2 bases from V and 6 bases from J, with 17 bases in between. The length of the CDR3 is 16 residues. This chain's CDR3 is CASSYAWAALGQPQHF. The CDR3 DNA reads TGTGCCAGCAGTTACGCATGGGCTGCTCTCGGTCAGCCCCAGCATTTT.

The CDR3 reads CASSPNTASGNIQYF. CDR3 bases: TGTGCCAGCTCACCAAATACGGCTAGCGGGAACATTCAGTACTTC. This chain links TRBV18 with TRBJ2-4, with 8 nucleotides matching TRBD2. The CDR3 length is 15 residues. Germline assignment: CDR1 KGHSH and CDR2 LQKENI. Germline trimming cut 2 bases from V and 7 bases from J; bases unmatched to any gene: 7.

The chain carries TRBV9 and TRBJ1-1; 12 nucleotides match TRBD1. J gave up 5 bases and V 2 bases, and 7 bases lay outside the gene matches. Germline CDR1 and CDR2: SGDLS and YYNGEE. This CDR3 has 16 residues. CDR3 sequence (DNA): TGTGCCAGCAGCGTGGGACAGGGGGCAAAGGGGACTGAAGCTTTCTTT. Its translation: CASSVGQGAKGTEAFF.

This clone has only one observation. The chain recombines TRBV11-2 with TRBJ1-2, with D possibly TRBD1 on 5 matching bases. The germline V and J ends were trimmed by 10 bases and 5 bases, with 26 bases remaining between them. Germline CDR1 and CDR2: SGHAT and FQNNGV. This CDR3 spans 16 amino acids. CDR3 residues: CANHRVQGESRYGYTF. CDR3 DNA: TGTGCCAACCATCGGGTCCAAGGGGAATCTAGGTATGGCTACACCTTC.